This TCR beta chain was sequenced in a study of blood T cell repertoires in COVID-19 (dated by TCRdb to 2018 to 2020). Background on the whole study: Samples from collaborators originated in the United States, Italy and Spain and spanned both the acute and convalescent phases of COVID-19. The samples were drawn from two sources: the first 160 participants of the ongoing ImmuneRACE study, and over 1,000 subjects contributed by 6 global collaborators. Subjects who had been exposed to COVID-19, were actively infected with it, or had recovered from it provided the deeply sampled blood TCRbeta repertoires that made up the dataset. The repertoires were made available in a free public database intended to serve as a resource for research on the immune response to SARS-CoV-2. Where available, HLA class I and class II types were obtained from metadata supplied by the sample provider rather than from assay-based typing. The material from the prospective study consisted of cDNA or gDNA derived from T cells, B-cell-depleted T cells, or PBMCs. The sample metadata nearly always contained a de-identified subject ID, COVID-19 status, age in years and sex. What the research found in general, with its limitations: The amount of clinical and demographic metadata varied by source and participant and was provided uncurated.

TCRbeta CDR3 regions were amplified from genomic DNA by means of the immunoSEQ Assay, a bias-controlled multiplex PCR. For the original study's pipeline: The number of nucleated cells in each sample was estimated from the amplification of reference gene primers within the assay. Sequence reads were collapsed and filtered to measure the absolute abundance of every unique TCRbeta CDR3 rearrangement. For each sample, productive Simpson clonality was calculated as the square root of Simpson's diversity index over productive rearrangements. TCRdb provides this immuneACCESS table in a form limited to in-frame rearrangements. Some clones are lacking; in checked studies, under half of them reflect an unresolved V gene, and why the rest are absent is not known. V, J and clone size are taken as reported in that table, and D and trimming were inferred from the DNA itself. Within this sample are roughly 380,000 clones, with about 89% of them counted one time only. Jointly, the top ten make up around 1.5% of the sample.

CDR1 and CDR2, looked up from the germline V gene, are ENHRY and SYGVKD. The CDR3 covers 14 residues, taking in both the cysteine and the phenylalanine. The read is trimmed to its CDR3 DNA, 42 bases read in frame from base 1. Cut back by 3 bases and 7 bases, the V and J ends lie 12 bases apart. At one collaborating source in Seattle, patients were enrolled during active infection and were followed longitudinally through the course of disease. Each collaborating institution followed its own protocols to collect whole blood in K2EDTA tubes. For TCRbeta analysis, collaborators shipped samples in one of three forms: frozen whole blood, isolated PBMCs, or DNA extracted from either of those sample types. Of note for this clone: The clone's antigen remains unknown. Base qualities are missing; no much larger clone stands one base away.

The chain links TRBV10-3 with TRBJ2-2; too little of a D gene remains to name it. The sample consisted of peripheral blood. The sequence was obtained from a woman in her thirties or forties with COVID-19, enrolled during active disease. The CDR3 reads CAISDESLLGELFF. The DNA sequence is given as TGTGCCATCAGTGATGAGTCACTCCTCGGGGAGCTGTTTTTT.